The source of this TCR beta chain is a study of blood T cell repertoires in COVID-19. The wider study: The samples span acute and convalescent COVID-19 from the United States, Italy and Spain. PBMCs, B-cell-depleted T cells, or T cells provided the cDNA or gDNA that made up the material.

V was pared by 6 bases and J by 4 bases, with 18 bases between. Germline V gene lookup returns CDR1 MNHNY and CDR2 SVGAGI (reference sequence). CDR3 length equals 15 residues. Enrollment of patients from Seattle took place during active infection, with longitudinal follow-up. Per the original data handling: It was from reference gene primer amplification that nucleated cell counts were estimated. The data were produced by immunoSEQ multiplex PCR, yet TCRdb's version contains in-frame clones alone and is incomplete. V, J and clone size reflect that table, while D and trimming were determined from the DNA. The top ten hold 2% to 2.5% of the sample, which has some 360,000 clones, around 87% seen once.

Sequenced material: peripheral blood. This rearrangement joins TRBV6-6 to TRBJ2-5, with D perhaps matching TRBD1 (6 bases). This clonotype originated in a woman aged 60 to 75 with COVID-19, enrolled during active disease. For the CDR3, the DNA is TGTGCCAGCAGCTCTGGACAGTTTTTCGGAGAGACCCAGTACTTC. Amino acids: CASSSGQFFGETQYF.